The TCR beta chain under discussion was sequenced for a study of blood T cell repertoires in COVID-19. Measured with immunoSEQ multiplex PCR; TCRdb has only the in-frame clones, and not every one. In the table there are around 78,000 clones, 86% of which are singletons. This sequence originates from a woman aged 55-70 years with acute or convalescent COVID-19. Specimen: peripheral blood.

The CDR3 spells CASSLGRAYNEQFF. The DNA for the CDR3 is TGTGCCAGCAGCCTAGGGAGAGCCTACAATGAGCAGTTCTTC. The chain couples TRBV27 to TRBJ2-1, with a possible D match to TRBD2 (5 bases). The V gene's germline CDR1 is MNHEY and CDR2 SMNVEV (reference sequence). The CDR3 length is 14 residues. With 6 bases removed from V and 2 bases from J, the gap between germline ends came to 11 bases.